This TCR beta chain was recorded in a study of T cells after yellow fever vaccination. Whole-study results and caveats: Overall, a small share of clonotypes was seen in both CD4 and CD8 compartments. Though weaker, the secondary response peaked faster, on day 5 versus 15. Subsequent to the booster, the majority of primary-vaccination clones reappeared (around 95% CD4, 88% CD8).

V was clipped by 1 base and J by 3 bases; unmatched bases: 5. The germline V gene has CDR1 WNHNN and CDR2 SYGVQD (reference sequence). CDR3 length equals 16 residues. This clonotype came up a few times. Its antigen is as yet unknown. Synthesis of TCR cDNA relied on 5'RACE template switching, which attached a universal primer site and UMIs. Via MiXCR, TCRdb re-called the 5' RACE reads, giving one row per CDR3 protein. Of some 600,000 distinct CDR3 sequences listed, about 17% were seen once; the top ten hold roughly a sixth. This chain joins TRBV10-1 and TRBJ2-2, with 7 bases matching TRBD1. The source is a young man who received the YFV17D yellow fever vaccine. The specimen was PBMCs, collected around 5 days after the first yellow fever vaccination. This CDR3 is CASSEFRGSDTGELFF. CDR3 DNA: TGCGCCAGCAGTGAGTTCAGGGGGAGCGACACCGGGGAGCTGTTTTTT.